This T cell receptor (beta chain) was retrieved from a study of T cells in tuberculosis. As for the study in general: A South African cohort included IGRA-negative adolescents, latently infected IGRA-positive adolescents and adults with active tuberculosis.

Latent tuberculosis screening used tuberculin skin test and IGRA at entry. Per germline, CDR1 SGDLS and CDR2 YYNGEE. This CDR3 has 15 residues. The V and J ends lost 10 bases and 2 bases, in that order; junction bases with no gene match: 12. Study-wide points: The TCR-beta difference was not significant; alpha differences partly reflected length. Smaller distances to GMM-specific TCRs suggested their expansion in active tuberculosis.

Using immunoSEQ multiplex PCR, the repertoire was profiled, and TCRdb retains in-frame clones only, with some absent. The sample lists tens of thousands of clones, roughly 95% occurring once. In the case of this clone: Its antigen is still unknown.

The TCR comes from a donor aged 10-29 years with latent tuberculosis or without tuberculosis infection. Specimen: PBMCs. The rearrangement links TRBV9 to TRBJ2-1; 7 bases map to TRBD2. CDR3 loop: CASNFGGKPYNEQFF. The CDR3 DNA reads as TGTGCCTCCAACTTCGGGGGGAAGCCCTACAATGAGCAGTTCTTC.